This T cell receptor (beta chain) was retrieved from a study of blood T cell repertoires in COVID-19 (dated by TCRdb to 2019 to 2021). Regarding the study in general: Samples from collaborators originated in the United States, Italy and Spain and spanned both the acute and convalescent phases of COVID-19. The repertoires were released in a freely available public database meant as a resource for research on the immune response to SARS-CoV-2. The sample metadata nearly always contained a de-identified subject ID, COVID-19 status, age in years and sex. The dataset comprised deeply sampled blood TCRbeta repertoires from subjects exposed to, actively infected with, or recovered from COVID-19. Where HLA class I and class II types were available, the types were taken from metadata supplied by the sample provider, not from assay-based typing. The material from the prospective study consisted of cDNA or gDNA derived from T cells, B-cell-depleted T cells, or PBMCs. Samples came from the ongoing ImmuneRACE study (first 160 participants) plus 1,254 subjects from 6 global collaborators.

Including cysteine and valine, the CDR3 has 14 amino acids. The read is trimmed to its CDR3 DNA, 42 bases read in frame from base 1. From a lookup of the germline V gene, CDR1 and CDR2 are KGHSH and LQKENI. Relative to germline, V is 1 base shorter and J is 4 bases shorter, with 11 bases between their ends. Concerning this clone: The antigen it recognizes is unknown. No quality values exist for individual bases; no much larger clone is one base distant. The same CDR3 arises from other DNA sequences in this sample as well.

TCRbeta CDR3 regions were amplified from genomic DNA using the immunoSEQ Assay, a bias-controlled multiplex PCR. Per the original workflow: Nucleated cell counts per sample were estimated from amplification of reference gene primers within the assay. To quantify the absolute abundance of each unique TCRbeta CDR3 rearrangement, sequence reads were collapsed and filtered. Productive Simpson clonality was computed per sample as the square root of Simpson's diversity index over productive rearrangements. TCRdb retrieved this table from immuneACCESS and kept in-frame rearrangements only. Not all clones are present; in checked studies, unresolved V genes account for under half, and no reason is known for the remainder. Clone size and V and J calls were adopted from that table, with D and trimming inferred from the DNA. The sample records around 300,000 clones, around 88% of which are singletons. The leading ten clones occupy approximately 1.6% of the sample.

Study-wide findings and limitations: The quantity of clinical and demographic metadata differed by source and by participant and was supplied without curation.

At one collaborating source in Seattle, patients were enrolled during active infection and were followed longitudinally through the course of disease. Collaborating institutions collected whole blood in K2EDTA tubes following their own protocols. Collaborator samples were shipped for TCRbeta analysis as frozen whole blood, isolated PBMCs, or DNA extracted from either sample type. The chain links TRBV18 with TRBJ2-7; the D region possibly corresponds to TRBD1 (5 bases align). This receptor was identified in a woman aged 30 to 39 with COVID-19, enrolled during active disease. Sequencing was done on a sample of peripheral blood. The nucleotide sequence is given as TGTGCCAGCTCACCACAGGGCAGGACATACGAGCAGTACGTC. Protein translation: CASSPQGRTYEQYV.